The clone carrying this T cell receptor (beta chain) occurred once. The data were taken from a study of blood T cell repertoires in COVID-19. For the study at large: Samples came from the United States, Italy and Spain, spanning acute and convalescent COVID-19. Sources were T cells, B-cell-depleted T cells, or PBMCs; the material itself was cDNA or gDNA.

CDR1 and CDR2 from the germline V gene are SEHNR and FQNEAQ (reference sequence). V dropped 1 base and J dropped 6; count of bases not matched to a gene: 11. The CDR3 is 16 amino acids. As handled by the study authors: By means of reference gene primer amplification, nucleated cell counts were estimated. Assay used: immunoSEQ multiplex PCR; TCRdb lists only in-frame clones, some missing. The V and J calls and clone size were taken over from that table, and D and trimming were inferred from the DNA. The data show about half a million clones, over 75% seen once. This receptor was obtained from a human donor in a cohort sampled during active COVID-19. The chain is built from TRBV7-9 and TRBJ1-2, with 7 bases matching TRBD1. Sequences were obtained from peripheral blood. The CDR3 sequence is CASSLGNRGLRDGYTF. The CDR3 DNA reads TGTGCCAGCAGCTTAGGAAACAGGGGCCTCAGAGATGGCTACACCTTC.